This T cell receptor (beta chain) comes out of a study of T cell responses to AZD1222 COVID-19 vaccine. Overall study results and limits: Of spike-specific TCRs, nearly half reportedly target regions left unmutated in variants. All repertoire sampling was performed exclusively after the peak T cell response.

Assay used: immunoSEQ multiplex PCR; TCRdb lists only in-frame clones, some missing. The sample holds some 110,000 clones; around 88% are singletons and the top ten take approximately 10%. In regard to this clone: No antigen is known for it.

The V gene's germline CDR1 is KGHSH and CDR2 LQKENI. This CDR3 has 15 residues. Trimming removed 5 bases from V and 0 bases from J, with 11 bases in between. The genes are TRBV18 and TRBJ1-3, with unresolved D. This receptor was identified in an adult in good health. The material sequenced was peripheral blood, taken on day 0 of AZD1222 vaccination. The CDR3 reads CASSAVRFSGNTIYF. As DNA, the CDR3 is TGTGCCAGCTCAGCGGTGAGGTTCTCTGGAAACACCATATATTTT.